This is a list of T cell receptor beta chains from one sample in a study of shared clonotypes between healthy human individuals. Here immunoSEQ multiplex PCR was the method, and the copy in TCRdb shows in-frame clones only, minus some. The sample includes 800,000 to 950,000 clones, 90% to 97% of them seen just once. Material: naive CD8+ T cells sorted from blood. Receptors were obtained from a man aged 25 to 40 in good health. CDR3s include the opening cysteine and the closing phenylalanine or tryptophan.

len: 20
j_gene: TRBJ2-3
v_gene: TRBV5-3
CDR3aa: CARSLEQGAKGGTSTDTQYF

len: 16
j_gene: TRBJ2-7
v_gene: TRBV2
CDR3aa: CASSEFGSQGSYEQYF

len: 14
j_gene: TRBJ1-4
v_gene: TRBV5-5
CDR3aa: CASSLDFLWEKLFF

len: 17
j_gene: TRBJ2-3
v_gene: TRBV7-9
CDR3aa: CASSSRSGSGSTDTQYF

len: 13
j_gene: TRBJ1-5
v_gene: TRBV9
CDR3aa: CASSETAGQPQHF

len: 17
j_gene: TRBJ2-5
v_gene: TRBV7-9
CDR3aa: CASSPSPGLAGQETQYF

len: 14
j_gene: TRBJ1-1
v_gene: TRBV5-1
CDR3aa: CASSFWDGGTEAFF

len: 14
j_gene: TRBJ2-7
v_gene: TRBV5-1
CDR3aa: CASSSGGQPYEQYF

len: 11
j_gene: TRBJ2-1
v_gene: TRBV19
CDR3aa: CASGDGYEQFF

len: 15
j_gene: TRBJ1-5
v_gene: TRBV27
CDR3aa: CASRPFGVTNQPQHF

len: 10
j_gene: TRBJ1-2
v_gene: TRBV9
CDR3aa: CASSPGTDHF

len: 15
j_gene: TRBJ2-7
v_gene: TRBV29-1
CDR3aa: CSVETSGSETYEQYF

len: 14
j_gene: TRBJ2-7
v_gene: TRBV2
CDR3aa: CATRLAGENYEQYF

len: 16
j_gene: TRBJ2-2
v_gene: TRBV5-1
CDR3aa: CASSAPGTGYSGELFF

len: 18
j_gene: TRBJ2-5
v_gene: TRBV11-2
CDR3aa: CASSKLGVRIASEETQYF

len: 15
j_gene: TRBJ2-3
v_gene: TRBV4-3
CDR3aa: CASSQGNYDTDTQYF

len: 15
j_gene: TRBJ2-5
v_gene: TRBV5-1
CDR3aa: CASSLSRRDQETQYF

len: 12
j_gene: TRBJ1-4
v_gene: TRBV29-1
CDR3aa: CSVEGRGEGLFF

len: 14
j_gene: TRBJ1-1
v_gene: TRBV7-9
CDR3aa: CASRPQGQNTEAFF

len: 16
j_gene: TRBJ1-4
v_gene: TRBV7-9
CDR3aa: CASGIYRGQGAVELFF

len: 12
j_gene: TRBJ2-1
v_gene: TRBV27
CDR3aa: CAVSRAYNEQFF

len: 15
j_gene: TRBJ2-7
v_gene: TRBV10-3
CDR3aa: CATLLAGDQGYEQYF

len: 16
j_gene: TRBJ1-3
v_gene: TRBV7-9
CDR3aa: CASSSPSRVSGNTIYF

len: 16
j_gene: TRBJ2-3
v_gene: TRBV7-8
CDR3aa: CASSLLLAGGRDTQYF

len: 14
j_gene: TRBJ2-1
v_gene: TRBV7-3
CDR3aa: CASSGGTHNNEQFF

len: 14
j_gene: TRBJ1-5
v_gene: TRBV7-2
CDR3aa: CASSPPGGVQPQHF

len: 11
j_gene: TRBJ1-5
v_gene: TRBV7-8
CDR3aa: CASSLLGPQHF

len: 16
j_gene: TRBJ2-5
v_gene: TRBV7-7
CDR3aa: CASSLGRWEIQETQYF

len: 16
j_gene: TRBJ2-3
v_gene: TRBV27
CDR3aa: CASSLVAGGATDTQYF

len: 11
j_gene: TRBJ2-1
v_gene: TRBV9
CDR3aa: CASSAAGEQFF

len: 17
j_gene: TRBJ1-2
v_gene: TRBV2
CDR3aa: CASSENPGHEANCGYTF

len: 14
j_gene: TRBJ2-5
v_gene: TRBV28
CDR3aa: CASVGWASQETQYF

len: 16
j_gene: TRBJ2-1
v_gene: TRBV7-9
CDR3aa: CASSSSTSGRAYEQFF

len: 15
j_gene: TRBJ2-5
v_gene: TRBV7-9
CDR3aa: CASSFGTSGQETQYF

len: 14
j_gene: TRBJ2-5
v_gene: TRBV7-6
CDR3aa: CASSLAWIQETQYF

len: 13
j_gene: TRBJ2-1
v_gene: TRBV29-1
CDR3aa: CSVEPAGWYEQFF

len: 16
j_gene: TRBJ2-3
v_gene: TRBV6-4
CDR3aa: CASSDSTGAAVDTQYF